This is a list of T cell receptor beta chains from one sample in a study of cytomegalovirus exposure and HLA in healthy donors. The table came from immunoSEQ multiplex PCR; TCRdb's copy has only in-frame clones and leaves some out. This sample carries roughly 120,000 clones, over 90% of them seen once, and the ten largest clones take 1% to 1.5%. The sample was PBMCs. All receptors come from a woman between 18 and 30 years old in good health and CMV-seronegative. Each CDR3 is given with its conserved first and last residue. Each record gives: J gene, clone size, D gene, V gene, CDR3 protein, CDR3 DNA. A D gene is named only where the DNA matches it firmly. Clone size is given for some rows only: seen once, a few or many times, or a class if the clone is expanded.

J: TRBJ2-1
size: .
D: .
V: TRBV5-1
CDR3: CASSSSSYNEQFF
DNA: TGCGCCAGCAGTTCCAGCTCCTACAATGAGCAGTTCTTC

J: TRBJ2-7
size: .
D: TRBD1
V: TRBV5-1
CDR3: CASSPGTGGGEQYF
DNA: TGCGCCAGCAGCCCCGGGACAGGTGGGGGCGAGCAGTACTTC

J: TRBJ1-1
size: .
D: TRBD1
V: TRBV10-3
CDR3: CAISDPIRQGRDTEAFF
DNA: TGTGCCATCAGTGACCCCATCCGACAGGGGCGGGATACTGAAGCTTTCTTT

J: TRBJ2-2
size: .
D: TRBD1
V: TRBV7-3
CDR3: CASSLVGQGGTGELFF
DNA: TGTGCCAGCAGCCTAGTGGGACAGGGGGGCACCGGGGAGCTGTTTTTT

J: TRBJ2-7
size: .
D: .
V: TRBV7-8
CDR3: CASSWGLIDYEQYF
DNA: TGTGCCAGCAGCTGGGGACTGATAGACTACGAGCAGTACTTC

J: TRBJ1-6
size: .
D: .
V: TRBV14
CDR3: CASSRQDSPLHF
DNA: TGTGCCAGCAGCCGTCAGGATTCACCCCTCCACTTT

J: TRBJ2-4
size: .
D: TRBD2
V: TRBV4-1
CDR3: CASKEGEGLAGGENIQYF
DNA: TGCGCCAGCAAGGAGGGGGAGGGACTAGCGGGAGGCGAAAACATTCAGTACTTC

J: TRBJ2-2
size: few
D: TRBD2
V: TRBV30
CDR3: CAWGLARNTGELFF
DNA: TGTGCCTGGGGACTAGCGAGAAACACCGGGGAGCTGTTTTTT

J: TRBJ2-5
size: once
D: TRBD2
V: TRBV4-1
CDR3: CASSQELGTSQETQYF
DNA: TGCGCCAGCAGCCAAGAATTAGGGACTAGCCAAGAGACCCAGTACTTC

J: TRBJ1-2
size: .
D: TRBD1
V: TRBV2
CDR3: CASSEDSGQGRSGYTF
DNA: TGTGCCAGCAGTGAAGACTCCGGACAGGGGAGAAGTGGCTACACCTTC

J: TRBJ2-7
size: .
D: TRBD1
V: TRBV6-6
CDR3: CASHHRDRSSEQYF
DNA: TGTGCCAGCCACCACCGGGACAGGAGTTCCGAGCAGTACTTC

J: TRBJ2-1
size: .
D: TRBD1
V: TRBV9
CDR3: CASSSPIRDRVNNEQFF
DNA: TGTGCCAGCAGCTCCCCCATACGCGACAGGGTAAACAATGAGCAGTTCTTC

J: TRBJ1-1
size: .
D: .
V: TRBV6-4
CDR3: CASRKDTNTEAFF
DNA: TGTGCCAGCAGAAAAGACACGAACACTGAAGCTTTCTTT

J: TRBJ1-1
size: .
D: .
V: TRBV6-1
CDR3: CASSEGTGYGSEAFF
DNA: TGTGCCAGCAGTGAAGGAACAGGGTACGGGTCTGAAGCTTTCTTT

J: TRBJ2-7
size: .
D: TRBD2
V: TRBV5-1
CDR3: CASSRGTSGPSYEQYF
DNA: TGCGCCAGCTCACGCGGGACTAGCGGGCCCTCCTACGAGCAGTACTTC

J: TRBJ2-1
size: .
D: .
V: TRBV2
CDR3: CASSGGSSYNEQFF
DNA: TGTGCCAGCAGTGGTGGGAGCTCCTACAATGAGCAGTTCTTC

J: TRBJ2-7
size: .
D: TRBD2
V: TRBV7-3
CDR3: CASSPGSGSPSEQYF
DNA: TGTGCCAGCAGCCCGGGAAGCGGGAGCCCTTCCGAGCAGTACTTC

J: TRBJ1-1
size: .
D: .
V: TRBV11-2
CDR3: CASSEIGGTEAFF
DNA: TGTGCCAGCAGCGAAATCGGAGGCACTGAAGCTTTCTTT

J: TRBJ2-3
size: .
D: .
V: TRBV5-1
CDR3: CASSLGRQADTQYF
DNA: TGCGCCAGCAGTTTGGGTCGACAAGCAGATACGCAGTATTTT

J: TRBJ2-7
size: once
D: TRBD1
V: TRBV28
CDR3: CASTISLDRVTYEQYF
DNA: TGTGCCAGCACTATCTCATTGGACAGGGTAACCTACGAGCAGTACTTC

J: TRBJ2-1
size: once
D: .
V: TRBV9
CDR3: CASSFYGGADNEQFF
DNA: TGTGCCAGCAGCTTTTATGGGGGGGCGGACAATGAGCAGTTCTTC

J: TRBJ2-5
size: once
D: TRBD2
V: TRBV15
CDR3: CATSTGSGGGETQYF
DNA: TGTGCCACCAGCACAGGGAGCGGGGGCGGTGAGACCCAGTACTTC

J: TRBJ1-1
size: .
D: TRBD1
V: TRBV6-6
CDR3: CASWTGDTEAFF
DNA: TGTGCCTCGTGGACAGGGGACACTGAAGCTTTCTTT

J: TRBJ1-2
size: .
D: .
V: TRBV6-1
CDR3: CARRYGYTF
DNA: TGTGCCAGGAGATACGGCTACACCTTC

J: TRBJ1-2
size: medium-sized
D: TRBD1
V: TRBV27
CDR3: CASSYAGGYNYGYTF
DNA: TGTGCCAGCAGTTACGCAGGGGGGTATAACTATGGCTACACCTTC

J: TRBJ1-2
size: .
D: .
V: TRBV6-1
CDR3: CASSEIGTRYGYTF
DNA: TGTGCCAGCAGTGAAATCGGGACACGCTATGGCTACACCTTC

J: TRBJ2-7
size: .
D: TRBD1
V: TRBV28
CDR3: CASSLTGQDSYEQYF
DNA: TGTGCCAGCAGTTTAACGGGACAGGACTCCTACGAGCAGTACTTC